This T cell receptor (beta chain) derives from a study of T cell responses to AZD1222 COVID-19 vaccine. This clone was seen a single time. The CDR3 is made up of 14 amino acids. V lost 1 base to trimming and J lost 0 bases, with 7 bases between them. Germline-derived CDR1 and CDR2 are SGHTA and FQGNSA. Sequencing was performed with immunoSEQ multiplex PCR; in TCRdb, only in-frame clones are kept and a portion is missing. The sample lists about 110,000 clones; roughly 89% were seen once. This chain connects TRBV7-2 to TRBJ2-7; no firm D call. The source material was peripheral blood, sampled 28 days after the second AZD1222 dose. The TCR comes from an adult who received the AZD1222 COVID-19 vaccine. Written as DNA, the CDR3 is TGTGCCAGCAGCTTAGATTTCGTCTCCTACGAGCAGTACTTC. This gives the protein CASSLDFVSYEQYF.